Following are 20 T cell receptor beta chains from one sample sequenced in a study of tissue T cells after allogeneic stem cell transplantation (dated by TCRdb to between 2021 and 2023). The meaning of the sample's time point label: human tissue collected at research (rapid) autopsy. Library preparation used the immunoSEQ multiplex PCR assay. Here the immuneACCESS table is served through TCRdb, limited to in-frame sequences with V and J called. Missing clones are a known gap in these copies; in checked studies unresolved V genes cover under half, and the rest lacks a known reason. The sample table records roughly 7,000 clones; around 61% of these occur just once. More than 20% of the sample comes from the top ten. The sample consisted of duodenum tissue, taken at autopsy. Receptors were obtained from a female donor over 55 with lung cancer.

The V call is TRBV30, the J call TRBJ2-3; 7 bases align to TRBD2. V was pared by 4 bases and J by 5 bases, with 6 bases of the junction left unmatched. The CDR3 runs 13 residues. Per the germline V gene, CDR1 is GTSNPN and CDR2 is SVGIG (reference sequence). CDR3 DNA sequence: TGTGCCTGGATGGGCGGGAGTGAAGATACGCAGTATTTT. It codes for CAWMGGSEDTQYF.

This chain joins TRBV18 and TRBJ2-1, with a weak D call TRBD1 (5 bases). Germline CDR1 and CDR2: KGHSH and LQKENI. V dropped 6 bases and J dropped 0 bases, with 12 bases sitting between them. The CDR3 spans 15 residues. The CDR3 DNA reads as TGTGCCAGCTCGCCAACAGGCTACTCCTACAATGAGCAGTTCTTC. Protein product: CASSPTGYSYNEQFF. The full variable domain, with the rest looked up from reference TRBV18 and TRBJ2-1, is NAGVMQNPRHLVRRRGQEARLRCSPMKGHSHVYWYRQLPEEGLKFMVYLQKENIIDESGMPKERFSAEFPKEGPSILRIQQVVRGDSAAYFCASSPTGYSYNEQFFGPGTRLTVL.

This clone is labeled large. V gene TRBV19 combines with J gene TRBJ1-5; 8 nucleotides align to TRBD1. V trimming: 1 base; J trimming: 4 bases; junction bases outside the gene matches: 3. There are 15 residues in the CDR3. The germline V gene encodes CDR1 LNHDA and CDR2 SQIVND (reference sequence). The CDR3, as DNA: TGTGCCAGTAGTATAGGCGGACAGGGAAATCAGCCCCAGCATTTT. It encodes CASSIGGQGNQPQHF.

V usage is TRBV9 and J usage is TRBJ2-1, with a weak D call TRBD1 (6 bases). The V and J ends lost 5 bases and 1 base respectively, with 13 bases between them. Germline CDR1 is SGDLS and CDR2 is YYNGEE. The CDR3 is made up of 15 amino acids. The CDR3 loop is CASSRAGASYNEQFF. The DNA for the CDR3 is TGTGCCAGCAGTCGAGCAGGGGCTTCCTACAATGAGCAGTTCTTC.

The V gene is TRBV5-1, the J gene TRBJ1-1, with 7 bases aligning to TRBD1. CDR1 is SGHRS, CDR2 YFSETQ, per germline. The CDR3 loop spans 15 amino acids. V shed 2 bases, J shed 5 bases, and the junction held 9 bases outside the gene matches. Written as DNA, the CDR3 is TGCGCCAGCAGCTTACAACAGGGGACGGGGACTGAAGCTTTCTTT. Translated, it gives CASSLQQGTGTEAFF.

The V gene is TRBV15, the J gene TRBJ2-1, with a tentative D call TRBD2 (5 bases). The CDR3 length is 12 residues. Germline values: CDR1 LNHNV, CDR2 YYDKDF (reference sequence). The V end lost 5 bases, the J end lost 6 bases, and 8 bases lay between the germline ends. CDR3 in DNA: TGTGCCACCAGCGTCGCGGGCAATGAGCAGTTCTTC. Protein product: CATSVAGNEQFF.

By proportion, this clone is medium-sized. J is TRBJ1-3 and V is TRBV15; TRBD1 matches 7 bases. J gave up 0 bases and V 3 bases, and 5 bases lay outside the gene matches. The germline V gene has CDR1 LNHNV and CDR2 YYDKDF (reference sequence). The CDR3 is 16 amino acids. The CDR3 region has the DNA TGTGCCACCAGCAGTGCGGACAGGAGCTCTGGAAACACCATATATTTT. Its protein product is CATSSADRSSGNTIYF.

The chain joins TRBV20-1 to TRBJ2-1; TRBD2 agrees at 13 bases. The trim removed 3 bases at V and 6 bases at J, leaving 5 bases unmatched. CDR1 is DFQATT and CDR2 is SNEGSKA in the germline V gene (reference sequence). The CDR3 is made up of 15 amino acids. The CDR3 nucleotides read TGCAGTGCTAGTTTTGGACTAGCGGGGGTCAATGAGCAGTTCTTC. This gives the protein CSASFGLAGVNEQFF.

For the CDR3, the DNA is TGCGCCAGCAGCCCCCGGACAGCTTCCTATAATTCACCCCTCCACTTT. This gives the protein CASSPRTASYNSPLHF. The rearrangement links TRBV4-3 to TRBJ1-6; the D gene is possibly TRBD1 (6 bases). The CDR3 is made up of 16 amino acids. Trimming took off 4 bases at V and 1 base at J, with 11 bases between the two ends. Germline assignment: CDR1 LGHNA and CDR2 YSLEER.

The chain links TRBV2 to TRBJ1-2; 7 bases map to TRBD1. V shed 4 bases, J shed 8 bases, and the junction held 7 bases outside the gene matches. This CDR3 has 13 residues. Germline CDR1 reads SNHLY; CDR2 reads FYNNEI. The CDR3 nucleotides read TGTGCCAGCAGTGCGACAGGGATACGGGGCTACACCTTC. Its protein is CASSATGIRGYTF.

This clone was counted only a few times. V gene TRBV10-3 combines with J gene TRBJ2-1; possibly TRBD2 for D (5 bases). The CDR3 has 11 amino acids. CDR1 is ENHRY and CDR2 is SYGVKD in the germline V gene. V was cut by 8 bases and J by 10 bases, with 12 bases left in between. CDR3 nucleotide sequence: TGTGCCATCCTACAGACGGGGGAGCAGTTCTTC. This sequence encodes CAILQTGEQFF.

The chain employs TRBV5-4 and TRBJ2-5; 7 bases align to TRBD2. CDR3 length: 15 residues. The ends lost 3 bases at V and 5 bases at J; junction bases unmatched: 10. Germline CDR1 is SGHNT and CDR2 is YYREEE (reference sequence). Written as DNA, the CDR3 is TGTGCCAGCAGCTCTGGACTAGTAGGGCCCGAGACCCAGTACTTC. Its protein is CASSSGLVGPETQYF.

The V call is TRBV4-2, the J call TRBJ2-7; 7 nucleotides agree with TRBD2. This CDR3 is 16 amino acids long. The ends lost 0 bases at V and 2 bases at J; junction bases unmatched: 7. Germline V gives CDR1 LGHNA, CDR2 YNFKEQ. Here the CDR3 reads CASSQDLGTNTYEQYF. The DNA of the CDR3 is TGTGCCAGCAGCCAAGATCTTGGGACTAACACCTACGAGCAGTACTTC.

The chain uses TRBV6-6 and TRBJ1-2; 7 bases line up with TRBD1. The trim removed 5 bases at V and 4 bases at J, leaving 16 bases unmatched. The CDR3 consists of 17 residues. The V gene's germline CDR1 is MNHNY and CDR2 SVGAGI (reference sequence). The CDR3 coding sequence is TGTGCCAGCAGTCTCACGGGACAGCGGGCGGGTTTCTATGGCTACACCTTC. Translation gives CASSLTGQRAGFYGYTF.

As regards this clone: Its ends do not fully match the called genes, so a read error is possible. The chain couples TRBV18 to TRBJ1-2; possible D gene TRBD1, 5 bases. Looked up from germline, CDR1 is KGHSH and CDR2 is LQKENI. The length of the CDR3 is 12 residues. The CDR3 spells CASSPLRTYPGF. The DNA of the CDR3 is TGTGCCAGCTCACCACTGCGGACATACCCAGGCTTC.

This rearrangement joins TRBV6-5 to TRBJ1-4, with TRBD1 as a possible D gene (5 bases). CDR3 length: 14 residues. Germline values: CDR1 MNHEY, CDR2 SVGAGI. Trimming pared 2 bases from V and 7 bases from J, leaving 11 bases between. The CDR3 is CASSYRGWGEKLFF. The CDR3 coding sequence is TGTGCCAGCAGTTACCGGGGGTGGGGTGAAAAACTGTTTTTT.

The chain has TRBV5-4 and TRBJ1-6, with D uncertain. This CDR3 spans 15 amino acids. Looked up from germline, CDR1 is SGHNT and CDR2 is YYREEE (reference sequence). Trimming left V 0 bases short and J 4 bases short, with 8 bases between. CDR3 DNA: TGTGCCAGCAGCTTGGGTGGGAATTATAATTCACCCCTCCACTTT. Amino acids: CASSLGGNYNSPLHF.

This clone was seen a single time. The chain is built from TRBV11-3 and TRBJ2-1; 11 bases match TRBD2. Germline assignment: CDR1 SGHNT and CDR2 YENEEA. The CDR3 has 15 amino acids. The junction had 9 bases not matched to a gene; V was cut back by 4 bases and J by 10 bases. CDR3 DNA sequence: TGTGCCAGCAGCTCCCGGGGTAGCGGGGGGGCCGAGCAGTTCTTC. It specifies CASSSRGSGGAEQFF.

The rearrangement uses TRBV12-5 and TRBJ1-1; a possible D gene is TRBD1 (5 bases). Trimming shortened V by 7 bases and J by 2 bases, and 14 bases separated the two germline ends. Germline assignment: CDR1 LGHNT and CDR2 FRNRAP. This CDR3 is 14 amino acids long. CDR3 amino acids: CASVRAQANTEAFF. The DNA of the CDR3 is TGTGCTAGTGTTAGGGCACAGGCCAACACTGAAGCTTTCTTT.

This clone turned up a few times. This chain connects TRBV4-3 to TRBJ2-6; D gene uncertain. Germline V CDR1 and CDR2: LGHNA, YSLEER. The germline V and J ends were trimmed by 1 base and 4 bases, with 14 bases remaining between them. The CDR3 contains 17 residues. As DNA, the CDR3 is TGCGCCAGCAGCCAAGCGCAGGCCCAGGCGGGGGCCAACGTCCTGACTTTC. It encodes CASSQAQAQAGANVLTF.